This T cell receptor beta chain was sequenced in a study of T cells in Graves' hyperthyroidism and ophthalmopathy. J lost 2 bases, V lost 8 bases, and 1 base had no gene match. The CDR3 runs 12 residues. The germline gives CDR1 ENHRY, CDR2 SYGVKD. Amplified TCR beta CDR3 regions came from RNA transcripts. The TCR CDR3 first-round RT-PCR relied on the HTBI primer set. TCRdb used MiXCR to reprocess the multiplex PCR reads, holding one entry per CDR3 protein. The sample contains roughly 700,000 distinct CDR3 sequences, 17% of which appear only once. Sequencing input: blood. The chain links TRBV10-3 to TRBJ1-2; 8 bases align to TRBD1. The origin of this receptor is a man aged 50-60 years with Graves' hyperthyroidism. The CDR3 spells CAIRTGNYGYTF. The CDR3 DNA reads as TGTGCCATCCGGACAGGGAACTATGGCTACACCTTC.